Shown below are 31 T cell receptor beta chains from a single sample sequenced in a study of shared clonotypes between healthy human individuals. Profiling relied on immunoSEQ multiplex PCR, and the TCRdb table lists in-frame clones only, not all of them. This sample yields about 600,000 clones, of which around 97% are seen a single time; around 0.058% belongs to the top ten. The material sequenced was naive CD4+ T cells sorted from blood. Subset described: CD45RA+ positively selected. These TCRs come from a woman aged 25 to 39 in good health.

The chain recombines TRBV2 with TRBJ1-5; TRBD1 agrees at 9 bases. CDR3 length: 15 amino acids. Unmatched junction bases numbered 6, after V lost 4 bases and J lost 5 bases. The V gene's germline CDR1 is SNHLY and CDR2 FYNNEI. CDR3 nucleotide sequence: TGTGCCAGCAGTGGACAGGGGGTTTTGGATCAGCCCCAGCATTTT. Translating gives CASSGQGVLDQPQHF.

In this sample, this clone turned up once. V gene TRBV18 combines with J gene TRBJ2-7, with D possibly TRBD2 on 5 matching bases. The CDR3 is 14 residues long. Trimming removed 3 bases from V and 7 bases from J, with 16 bases in between. Germline CDR1 KGHSH, CDR2 LQKENI. The CDR3 nucleotides are TGTGCCAGCTCACCTTCCGGACCGCCGGGGGAGCAGTACTTC. This sequence encodes CASSPSGPPGEQYF.

CDR3 in DNA: TGTGCCAGCAGTTTACAGGGTCCCAATGAGCAGTTCTTC. Its protein product is CASSLQGPNEQFF. The rearrangement links TRBV28 to TRBJ2-1; the D gene is possibly TRBD1 (5 bases). The CDR3 is 13 amino acids. Germline V gives CDR1 MDHEN, CDR2 SYDVKM. Trimming cost V 2 bases and J 6 bases, with 8 bases left between them.

This clone showed up just a few times. This sequence joins TRBV9 and TRBJ2-1, with 11 bases matching TRBD2. Per germline, CDR1 SGDLS and CDR2 YYNGEE. This CDR3 comprises 14 residues. V gave up 4 bases and J gave up 8 bases; unmatched junction bases: 5. The CDR3 loop reads CASSSLAGGDEQFF. The CDR3 DNA reads TGTGCCAGCAGCTCTCTAGCGGGGGGCGATGAGCAGTTCTTC. Looking up the rest from reference TRBV9 and TRBJ2-1 gives the full variable domain: DSGVTQTPKHLITATGQRVTLRCSPRSGDLSVYWYQQSLDQGLQFLIQYYNGEERAKGNILERFSAQQFPDLHSELNLSSLELGDSALYFCASSSLAGGDEQFFGPGTRLTVL.

This clone was recorded once. The chain links TRBV28 to TRBJ1-5, with D unresolved. Germline assignment: CDR1 MDHEN and CDR2 SYDVKM. The CDR3 has 15 amino acids. Trimming cost V 7 bases and J 7 bases, with 20 bases left between them. DNA for the CDR3: TGTGCCAGCATAAGTGCCAGGCCTCGCGGCCAGCCCCAGCATTTT. This gives the protein CASISARPRGQPQHF.

In this sample, this clone turned up once. The chain combines TRBV7-9 with TRBJ2-1; 7 nucleotides line up with TRBD1. CDR1 and CDR2 (germline): SEHNR, FQNEAQ (reference sequence). The CDR3 extends over 17 amino acids. Trimming at V came to 0 bases and at J to 1 base, leaving 6 bases not matched to a gene. CDR3 nucleotides: TGTGCCAGCAGCTTAGCGAGACAGGGAGTTTCCTACAATGAGCAGTTCTTC. Translation: CASSLARQGVSYNEQFF.

The chain links TRBV28 to TRBJ2-7; tentative D call: TRBD1 (5 bases). The CDR3 covers 15 residues. Germline V gives CDR1 MDHEN, CDR2 SYDVKM. V was shortened by 7 bases and J by 0 bases, with 16 bases between the two germline ends. CDR3 in DNA: TGTGCCAGCAACGACCCAGGGCTTAGCTCCTACGAGCAGTACTTC. Protein product: CASNDPGLSSYEQYF.

CDR3 nucleotides: TGTGCCAGCAGCTTATACGGTCCGTTAGCGTTGAATGAGCAGTTCTTC. This codes for CASSLYGPLALNEQFF. The V gene is TRBV11-2, the J gene TRBJ2-1; D might be TRBD2 (5 bases). CDR1 SGHAT and CDR2 FQNNGV come from the germline V gene. V was pared by 2 bases and J by 7 bases, with 18 bases between. The CDR3 covers 16 residues.

The chain links TRBV27 to TRBJ2-7; TRBD2 matches 7 bases. CDR1 is MNHEY, CDR2 SMNVEV, per germline (reference sequence). The CDR3 totals 15 residues. The trim removed 6 bases at V and 7 bases at J, leaving 15 bases unmatched. CDR3 DNA: TGTGCCAGCAGCTTAGGGAGCGGGGTGGTCGGTGAGCAGTACTTC. Translation: CASSLGSGVVGEQYF.

This clone was seen just once. The V call is TRBV20-1, the J call TRBJ2-1; D gene unclear. This CDR3 spans 10 amino acids. V shed 6 bases and J shed 8 bases, with 8 bases lying between them. CDR1 and CDR2 from the germline V gene are DFQATT and SNEGSKA (reference sequence). The CDR3 loop reads CSAYVDEQFF. In DNA form, the CDR3 reads TGCAGTGCGTACGTCGATGAGCAGTTCTTC.

The V gene is TRBV5-1, the J gene TRBJ2-2; 13 nucleotides match TRBD2. The CDR3 runs to 18 residues. V trimming: 4 bases; J trimming: 2 bases; junction bases outside the gene matches: 8. CDR1 and CDR2 (germline): SGHRS, YFSETQ. CDR3 sequence (DNA): TGCGCCAGCAGCCCCGGTGGACTAGCGGGAGTTAACACCGGGGAGCTGTTTTTT. Translation: CASSPGGLAGVNTGELFF.

V gene TRBV7-9 combines with J gene TRBJ1-1; D not resolved. CDR1 and CDR2 (germline): SEHNR, FQNEAQ (reference sequence). This CDR3 contains 11 residues. V shed 4 bases and J shed 4 bases, with 4 bases lying between them. The CDR3 here is CASSSATEAFF. Written as DNA, the CDR3 is TGTGCCAGCAGCTCGGCCACTGAAGCTTTCTTT.

This rearrangement joins TRBV27 to TRBJ2-7; 8 positions agree with TRBD2. The ends lost 8 bases at V and 4 bases at J; junction bases unmatched: 13. Germline CDR1 MNHEY, CDR2 SMNVEV (reference sequence). The CDR3 length is 15 residues. The CDR3 bases are TGTGCCAGCCAAAAGGGGGGGACTAGTTGGTACGAGCAGTACTTC. Residues: CASQKGGTSWYEQYF.

The rearrangement uses TRBV7-9 and TRBJ2-5; 10 bases are shared with TRBD2. Trimming at V came to 5 bases and at J to 3 bases, leaving 6 bases not matched to a gene. The CDR3 is 15 residues long. CDR1 SEHNR and CDR2 FQNEAQ come from the germline V gene (reference sequence). The CDR3 sequence is CASSKGLAVKETQYF. CDR3 nucleotides: TGTGCCAGCAGCAAAGGACTAGCGGTAAAAGAGACCCAGTACTTC.

V usage is TRBV5-1 and J usage is TRBJ2-1; TRBD1 is a possible D gene (5 bases). CDR1 SGHRS and CDR2 YFSETQ come from the germline V gene. This CDR3 has 16 residues. V was shortened by 0 bases and J by 0 bases, with 10 bases between the two germline ends. CDR3 residues: CASSLEGDSSYNEQFF. DNA for the CDR3: TGCGCCAGCAGCTTGGAGGGCGACAGCTCCTACAATGAGCAGTTCTTC.

The DNA for the CDR3 is TGTGCCAGCAGCCCCACCGAGGTTCCCACCGGGGAGCTGTTTTTT. This sequence encodes CASSPTEVPTGELFF. This chain uses TRBV7-9 with TRBJ2-2; D ambiguous. This CDR3 comprises 15 residues. Trimming cost V 5 bases and J 4 bases, with 14 bases left between them. Germline CDR1 is SEHNR and CDR2 is FQNEAQ (reference sequence). Based on the CDR3 plus reference TRBV7-9 and TRBJ2-2, the full variable domain is DTGVSQNPRHKITKRGQNVTFRCDPISEHNRLYWYRQTLGQGPEFLTYFQNEAQLEKSRLLSDRFSAERPKGSFSTLEIQRTEQGDSAMYLCASSPTEVPTGELFFGEGSRLTVL.

The chain is built from TRBV28 and TRBJ1-3, with D possibly being TRBD1 (6 bases). The CDR3 consists of 17 residues. V gave up 7 bases and J gave up 2 bases, with 21 bases separating them. Germline CDR1 MDHEN, CDR2 SYDVKM. The CDR3, as DNA: TGTGCCAGCACCATCCAAAGGTGGGGGGCCCCTGGAAACACCATATATTTT. Its protein product is CASTIQRWGAPGNTIYF.

The chain couples TRBV5-4 to TRBJ2-1, with TRBD2 matching 7 bases. The CDR3 runs 18 residues. The V gene's germline CDR1 is SGHNT and CDR2 YYREEE (reference sequence). V was clipped by 0 bases and J by 10 bases; unmatched bases: 19. CDR3 in amino acids: CASSLDLIVAGALREQFF. The CDR3 DNA is TGTGCCAGCAGCTTGGATTTGATCGTTGCGGGAGCGCTCCGGGAGCAGTTCTTC.

V gene TRBV5-4 combines with J gene TRBJ2-5, with 12 bases identical to TRBD2. TRBJ2-7 matches the DNA end more closely, so the J call is doubtful. Germline loops: CDR1 SGHNT, CDR2 YYREEE (reference sequence). The CDR3 runs 17 residues. CDR3 coding DNA: TGTGCCAGCAGCGTGACTAGCGGGAGCACAATATCCTACGAGCAGTACTTC. Translated: CASSVTSGSTISYEQYF.

As to this clone: Germline is not matched at one junction end, which may reflect a read error. The chain combines TRBV7-9 with TRBJ2-7, with 15 bases that match TRBD2. Germline-derived CDR1 and CDR2 are SEHNR and FQNEAQ (reference sequence). The CDR3 has 18 residues. The chain's CDR3 is CASSRPGLAGGGSNEQYF. The CDR3 coding sequence is TGTGCCAGCAGCCGTCCGGGACTAGCGGGGGGCGGCTCCAACGAGCAGTACTTC. Using reference TRBV7-9 and TRBJ2-7 for the parts outside the CDR3, the full variable domain is DTGVSQNPRHKITKRGQNVTFRCDPISEHNRLYWYRQTLGQGPEFLTYFQNEAQLEKSRLLSDRFSAERPKGSFSTLEIQRTEQGDSAMYLCASSRPGLAGGGSNEQYFGPGTRLTVT.

This chain uses TRBV9 with TRBJ2-5; 10 bases match TRBD2. Looked up from germline, CDR1 is SGDLS and CDR2 is YYNGEE. After removal of 0 bases from V and 4 bases from J, the junction contained 12 bases not matched to a gene. This CDR3 contains 18 residues. The CDR3 DNA is TGTGCCAGCAGCGTAGCCTCTTCTAGCGGGAGTACGCGAGAGACCCAGTACTTC. Translating gives CASSVASSSGSTRETQYF. Supplemented by reference TRBV9 and TRBJ2-5, the full variable domain reads DSGVTQTPKHLITATGQRVTLRCSPRSGDLSVYWYQQSLDQGLQFLIQYYNGEERAKGNILERFSAQQFPDLHSELNLSSLELGDSALYFCASSVASSSGSTRETQYFGPGTRLLVL.

The rearrangement joins TRBV6-6 to TRBJ2-4; possible D gene TRBD1, 6 bases. V was clipped by 11 bases and J by 2 bases, with 22 bases between them. The germline V gene encodes CDR1 MNHNY and CDR2 SVGAGI (reference sequence). The CDR3 has 16 residues. The CDR3, as DNA: TGTGCCTGCCACGGTGGGGGCTCGAATACCAAAAACATTCAGTACTTC. Translated, it gives CACHGGGSNTKNIQYF.

J is TRBJ2-7 and V is TRBV5-4; tentatively, D is TRBD1 (6 bases). This CDR3 comprises 15 residues. CDR1 and CDR2 (germline): SGHNT, YYREEE (reference sequence). Trimming removed 4 bases from V and 1 base from J, with 15 bases in between. For the CDR3, the DNA is TGTGCCAGCAGCAGGGAAACCAGGGGATCCTACGAGCAGTACTTC. Its translation is CASSRETRGSYEQYF.

This clone has only one observation. The chain recombines TRBV18 with TRBJ1-4; D is unresolved. V was cut by 2 bases and J by 0 bases, with 10 bases left in between. This CDR3 is built from 16 residues. Germline V gene lookup returns CDR1 KGHSH and CDR2 LQKENI. Written as DNA, the CDR3 is TGTGCCAGCTCACCATTGCAGGTGTCAACTAATGAAAAACTGTTTTTT. Protein sequence: CASSPLQVSTNEKLFF.

The rearrangement joins TRBV15 to TRBJ2-7, with a tentative D call TRBD1 (6 bases). Trimming took 2 bases from V and 2 from J, leaving 10 bases between them. Germline CDR1 reads LNHNV; CDR2 reads YYDKDF (reference sequence). CDR3 length: 14 amino acids. The CDR3 DNA sequence: TGTGCCACCAGCAGACAGGGGTCAACCTACGAGCAGTACTTC. It yields the protein CATSRQGSTYEQYF.

The V call is TRBV7-9, the J call TRBJ2-2; the D gene could be TRBD1 or TRBD2 (5 bases each). This CDR3 contains 14 residues. Germline CDR1 SEHNR, CDR2 FQNEAQ (reference sequence). V was clipped by 1 base and J by 3 bases, with 6 bases between them. CDR3 amino acids: CASSLVGDTGELFF. The CDR3 bases are TGTGCCAGCAGCTTAGTGGGGGACACCGGGGAGCTGTTTTTT.

This CDR3 is CASSPPRGRSNEQYF. Here the CDR3 DNA reads TGTGCCAGCAGTCCGCCTAGGGGGCGAAGTAACGAGCAGTACTTC. J is TRBJ2-7 and V is TRBV6-5; 7 nucleotides agree with TRBD1. The CDR3 has 15 amino acids. The trim removed 5 bases at V and 5 bases at J, leaving 12 bases unmatched. The germline V gene has CDR1 MNHEY and CDR2 SVGAGI.

This rearrangement joins TRBV7-9 to TRBJ2-5, with 9 nucleotides matching TRBD1. The J call may be incorrect, as the DNA end agrees better with TRBJ2-7. CDR1 is SEHNR, CDR2 FQNEAQ, per germline (reference sequence). The CDR3 covers 14 residues. This CDR3 is CASSAGQGIYEQYF. CDR3 coding DNA: TGTGCCAGCAGCGCGGGACAGGGCATATACGAGCAGTACTTC.

The chain recombines TRBV2 with TRBJ1-5, with a weak D call TRBD1 (6 bases). This CDR3 is built from 17 residues. Germline loops: CDR1 SNHLY, CDR2 FYNNEI. Trimming took 1 base from V and 0 from J, leaving 13 bases between them. CDR3 amino acids: CASSEDRGGYSNQPQHF. The DNA of the CDR3 is TGTGCCAGCAGTGAAGACCGAGGGGGTTATAGCAATCAGCCCCAGCATTTT.

The V and J genes are TRBV19 and TRBJ2-7; TRBD2 matches at 10 bases. Germline loops: CDR1 LNHDA, CDR2 SQIVND (reference sequence). V shed 3 bases and J 6 bases; nucleotides not matched to a gene: 5. The CDR3 is made up of 14 amino acids. In nucleotides, the CDR3 is TGTGCCAGTAGTATCCGGACTAGCGGCGGCGAGCAGTACTTC. Amino acids: CASSIRTSGGEQYF.

V gene TRBV4-1 combines with J gene TRBJ1-3; maybe TRBD1 (5 bases). The germline V gene encodes CDR1 MGHRA and CDR2 YSYEKL. With 4 bases removed from V and 2 bases from J, the gap between germline ends came to 15 bases. The CDR3 has 16 amino acids. CDR3 DNA: TGCGCCAGCAGCCTGCGGGGGGTAAGAGCTGGAAACACCATATATTTT. Translation gives CASSLRGVRAGNTIYF.